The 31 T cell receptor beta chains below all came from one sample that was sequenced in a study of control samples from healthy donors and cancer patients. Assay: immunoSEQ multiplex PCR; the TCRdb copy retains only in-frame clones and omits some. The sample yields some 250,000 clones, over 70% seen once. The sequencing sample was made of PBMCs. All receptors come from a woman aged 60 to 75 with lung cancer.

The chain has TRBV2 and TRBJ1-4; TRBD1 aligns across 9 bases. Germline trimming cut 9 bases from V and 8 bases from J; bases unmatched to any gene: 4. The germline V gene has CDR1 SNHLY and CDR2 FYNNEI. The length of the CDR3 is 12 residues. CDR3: CASDRGEEKLFF. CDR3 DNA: TGTGCCAGTGACAGGGGGGAGGAAAAACTGTTTTTT.

CDR3 DNA sequence: TGTGCCACCAGTGATTTGCACCAGGGTCTAGGCAATGAGCAGTTCTTC. It specifies CATSDLHQGLGNEQFF. The rearrangement joins TRBV24-1 to TRBJ2-1, with D perhaps matching TRBD1 (5 bases). V lost 0 bases, J lost 6 bases, and 14 bases lay in between. Germline loops: CDR1 KGHDR, CDR2 SFDVKD. The CDR3 has 16 residues.

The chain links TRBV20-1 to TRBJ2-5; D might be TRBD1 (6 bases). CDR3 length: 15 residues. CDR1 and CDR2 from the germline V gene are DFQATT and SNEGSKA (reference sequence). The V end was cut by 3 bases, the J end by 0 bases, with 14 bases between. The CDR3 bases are TGCAGTGCTAGTGGGCAGGGGATGTACCAAGAGACCCAGTACTTC. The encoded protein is CSASGQGMYQETQYF.

The CDR3 sequence: CATSERDRGSYNEQFF. The CDR3 DNA is TGTGCCACCAGTGAACGAGACAGGGGAAGTTACAATGAGCAGTTCTTC. The rearrangement uses TRBV24-1 and TRBJ2-1; 8 positions agree with TRBD1. The CDR3 spans 16 residues. V dropped 4 bases and J dropped 4; count of bases not matched to a gene: 8. Per the germline V gene, CDR1 is KGHDR and CDR2 is SFDVKD.

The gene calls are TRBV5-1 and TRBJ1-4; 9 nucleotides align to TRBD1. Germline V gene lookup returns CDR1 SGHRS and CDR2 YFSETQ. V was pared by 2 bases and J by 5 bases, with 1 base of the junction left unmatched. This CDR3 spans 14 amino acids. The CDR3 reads CASSFDRGNEKLFF. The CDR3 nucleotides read TGCGCCAGCAGCTTCGACAGGGGGAATGAAAAACTGTTTTTT.

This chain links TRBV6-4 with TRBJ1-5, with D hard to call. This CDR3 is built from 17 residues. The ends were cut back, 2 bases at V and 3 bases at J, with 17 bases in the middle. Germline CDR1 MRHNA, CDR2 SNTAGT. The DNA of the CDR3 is TGTGCCAGCAGTGACACCGGGCCCGGCAGTTACAATCAGCCCCAGCATTTT. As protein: CASSDTGPGSYNQPQHF.

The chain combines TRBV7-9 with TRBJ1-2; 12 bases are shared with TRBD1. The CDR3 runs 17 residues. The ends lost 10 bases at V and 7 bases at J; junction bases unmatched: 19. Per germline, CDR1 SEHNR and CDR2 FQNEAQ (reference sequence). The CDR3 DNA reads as TGTGCCACCGACGCCGACCGGGACAGGGGGCGACGTTCTGGCTACACCTTC. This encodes CATDADRDRGRRSGYTF.

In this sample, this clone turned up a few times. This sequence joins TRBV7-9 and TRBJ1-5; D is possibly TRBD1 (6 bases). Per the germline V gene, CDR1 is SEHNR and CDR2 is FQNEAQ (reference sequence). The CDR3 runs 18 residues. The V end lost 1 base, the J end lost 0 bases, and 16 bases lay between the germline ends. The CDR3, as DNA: TGTGCCAGCAGCTTAGTCCGCGGACAGTCAAATAGCAATCAGCCCCAGCATTTT. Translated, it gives CASSLVRGQSNSNQPQHF.

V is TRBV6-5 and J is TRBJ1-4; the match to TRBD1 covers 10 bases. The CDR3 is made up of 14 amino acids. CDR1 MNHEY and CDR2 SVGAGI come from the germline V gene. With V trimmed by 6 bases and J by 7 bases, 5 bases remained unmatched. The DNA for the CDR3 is TGTGCCAGCAGGAGGGACAGGGGCAGTGAAAAACTGTTTTTT. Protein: CASRRDRGSEKLFF.

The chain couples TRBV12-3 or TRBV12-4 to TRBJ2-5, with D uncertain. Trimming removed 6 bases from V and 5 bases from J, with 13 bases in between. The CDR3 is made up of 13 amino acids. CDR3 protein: CASRLDRSETQYF. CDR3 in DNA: TGTGCCAGCAGACTGGACCGCTCGGAGACCCAGTACTTC.

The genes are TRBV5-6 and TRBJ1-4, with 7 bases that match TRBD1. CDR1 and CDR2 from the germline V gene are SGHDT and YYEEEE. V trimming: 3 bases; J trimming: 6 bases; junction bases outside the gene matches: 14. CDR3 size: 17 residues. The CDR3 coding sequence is TGTGCCAGCAGCTATGCCGTAACAGGGGCTTGGGATGAAAAACTGTTTTTT. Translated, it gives CASSYAVTGAWDEKLFF.

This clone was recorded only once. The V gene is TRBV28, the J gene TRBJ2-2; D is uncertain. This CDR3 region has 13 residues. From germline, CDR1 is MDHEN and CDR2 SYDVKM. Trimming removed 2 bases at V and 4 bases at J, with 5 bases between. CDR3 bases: TGTGCCAGCAGTTTACAGTCCACCGGGGAGCTGTTTTTT. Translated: CASSLQSTGELFF.

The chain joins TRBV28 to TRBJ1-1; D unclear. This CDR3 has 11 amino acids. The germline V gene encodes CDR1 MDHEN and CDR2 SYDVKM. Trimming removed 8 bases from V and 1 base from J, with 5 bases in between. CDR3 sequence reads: CASSSNTEAFF. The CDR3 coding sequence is TGTGCCAGCTCTTCGAACACTGAAGCTTTCTTT.

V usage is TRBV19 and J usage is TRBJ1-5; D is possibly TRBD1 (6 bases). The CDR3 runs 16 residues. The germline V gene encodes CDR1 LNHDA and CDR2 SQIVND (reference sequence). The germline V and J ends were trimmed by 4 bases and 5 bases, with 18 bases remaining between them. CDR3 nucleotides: TGTGCCAGTAGTAGCCCCAGGGGAAGGGGGGATCAGCCCCAGCATTTT. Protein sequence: CASSSPRGRGDQPQHF. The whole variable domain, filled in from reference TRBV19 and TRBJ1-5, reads DGGITQSPKYLFRKEGQNVTLSCEQNLNHDAMYWYRQDPGQGLRLIYYSQIVNDFQKGDIAEGYSVSREKKESFPLTVTSAQKNPTAFYLCASSSPRGRGDQPQHFGDGTRLSIL.

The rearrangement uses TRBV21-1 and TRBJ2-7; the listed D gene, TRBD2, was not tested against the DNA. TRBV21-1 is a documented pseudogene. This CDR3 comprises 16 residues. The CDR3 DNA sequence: TGTGCCAGCAGCAAAGCGGAGGGTCACTGGCAATACGAGCAGTACTTC. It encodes CASSKAEGHWQYEQYF.

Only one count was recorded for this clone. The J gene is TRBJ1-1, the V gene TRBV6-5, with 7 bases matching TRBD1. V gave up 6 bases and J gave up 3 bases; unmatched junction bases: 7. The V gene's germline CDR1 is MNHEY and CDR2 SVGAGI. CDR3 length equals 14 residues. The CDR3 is CASRITGADTEAFF. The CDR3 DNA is TGTGCCAGCAGAATCACAGGGGCGGACACTGAAGCTTTCTTT.

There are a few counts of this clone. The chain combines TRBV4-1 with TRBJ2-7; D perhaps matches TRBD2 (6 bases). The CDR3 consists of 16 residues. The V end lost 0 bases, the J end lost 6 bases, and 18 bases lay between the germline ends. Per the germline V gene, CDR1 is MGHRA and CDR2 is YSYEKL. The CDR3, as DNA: TGCGCCAGCAGCCAAGACCAGGGCGGGGTAATCGGCGAGCAGTACTTC. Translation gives CASSQDQGGVIGEQYF.

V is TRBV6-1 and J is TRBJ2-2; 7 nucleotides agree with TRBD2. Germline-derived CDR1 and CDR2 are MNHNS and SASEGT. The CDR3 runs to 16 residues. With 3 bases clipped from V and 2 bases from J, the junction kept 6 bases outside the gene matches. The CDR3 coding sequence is TGTGCCAGCAGTGACTTCGGCGGGAGTAACACCGGGGAGCTGTTTTTT. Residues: CASSDFGGSNTGELFF.

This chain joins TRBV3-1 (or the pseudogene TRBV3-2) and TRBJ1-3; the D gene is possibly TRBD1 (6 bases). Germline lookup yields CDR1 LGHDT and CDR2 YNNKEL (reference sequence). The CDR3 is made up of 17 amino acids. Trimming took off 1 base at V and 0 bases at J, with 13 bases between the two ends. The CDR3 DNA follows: TGTGCCAGCAGCCAAGGAGCCGACAGGATCTCTGGAAACACCATATATTTT. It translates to CASSQGADRISGNTIYF.

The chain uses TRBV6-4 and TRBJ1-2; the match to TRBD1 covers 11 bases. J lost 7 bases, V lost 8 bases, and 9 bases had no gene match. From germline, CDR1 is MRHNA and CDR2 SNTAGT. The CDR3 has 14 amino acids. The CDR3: CASSKDRGLGGYTF. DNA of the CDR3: TGTGCCAGCTCGAAGGACAGGGGGCTTGGTGGCTACACCTTC.

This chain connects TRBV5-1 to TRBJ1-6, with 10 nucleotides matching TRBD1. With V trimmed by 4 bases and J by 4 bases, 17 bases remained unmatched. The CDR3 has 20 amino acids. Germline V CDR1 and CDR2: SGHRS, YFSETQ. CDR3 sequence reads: CASSLIHGQGVGSYNSPLHF. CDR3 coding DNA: TGCGCCAGCAGCCTAATCCACGGACAGGGGGTCGGTTCTTATAATTCACCCCTCCACTTT.

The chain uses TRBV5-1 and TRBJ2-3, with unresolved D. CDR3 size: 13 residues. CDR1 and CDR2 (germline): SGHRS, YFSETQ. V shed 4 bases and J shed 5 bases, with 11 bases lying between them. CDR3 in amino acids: CASSLFTGDTQYF. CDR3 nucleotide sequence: TGCGCCAGCAGCCTATTCACGGGAGATACGCAGTATTTT.

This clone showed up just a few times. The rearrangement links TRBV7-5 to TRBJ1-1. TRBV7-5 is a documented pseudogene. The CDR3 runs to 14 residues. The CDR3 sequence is CARSFGDKNTEAFF. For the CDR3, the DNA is TGTGCCAGAAGCTTTGGAGACAAGAACACTGAAGCTTTCTTT.

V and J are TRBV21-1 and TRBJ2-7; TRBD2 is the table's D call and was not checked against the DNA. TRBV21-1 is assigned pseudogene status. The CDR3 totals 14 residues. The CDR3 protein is CASSKAEREYEQYF. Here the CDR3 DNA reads TGTGCCAGCAGCAAAGCAGAGCGGGAGTACGAGCAGTACTTC.

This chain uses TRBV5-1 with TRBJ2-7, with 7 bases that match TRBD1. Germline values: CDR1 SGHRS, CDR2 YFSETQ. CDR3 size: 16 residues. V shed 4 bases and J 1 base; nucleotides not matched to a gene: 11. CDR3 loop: CASSPTPGTDSYEQYF. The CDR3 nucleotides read TGCGCCAGCAGCCCTACTCCCGGGACAGATTCCTACGAGCAGTACTTC.

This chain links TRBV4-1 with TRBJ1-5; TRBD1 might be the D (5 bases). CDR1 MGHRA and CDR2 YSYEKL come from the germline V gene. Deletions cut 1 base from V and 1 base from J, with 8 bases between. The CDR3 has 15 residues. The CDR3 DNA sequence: TGCGCCAGCAGCCAAGGACGGGGGAGCAATCAGCCCCAGCATTTT. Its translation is CASSQGRGSNQPQHF.

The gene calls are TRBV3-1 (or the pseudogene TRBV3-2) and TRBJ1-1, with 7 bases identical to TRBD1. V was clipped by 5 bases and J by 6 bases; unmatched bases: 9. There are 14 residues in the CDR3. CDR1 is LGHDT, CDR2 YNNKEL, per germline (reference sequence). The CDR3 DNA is TGTGCCAGCAGCTATTTACAGGGGATAGCTGAAGCTTTCTTT. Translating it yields CASSYLQGIAEAFF.

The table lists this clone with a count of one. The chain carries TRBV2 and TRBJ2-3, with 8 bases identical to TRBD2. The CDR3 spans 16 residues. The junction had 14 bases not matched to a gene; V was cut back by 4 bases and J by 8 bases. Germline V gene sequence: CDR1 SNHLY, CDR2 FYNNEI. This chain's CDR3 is CASSARSGSTGGTQYF. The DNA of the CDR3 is TGTGCCAGCAGTGCGAGGAGCGGGAGCACCGGGGGTACGCAGTATTTT.

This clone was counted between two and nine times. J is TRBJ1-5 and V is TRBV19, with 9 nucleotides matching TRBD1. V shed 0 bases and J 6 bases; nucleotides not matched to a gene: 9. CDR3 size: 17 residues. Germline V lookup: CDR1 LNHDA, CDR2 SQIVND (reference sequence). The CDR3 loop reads CASSIDSRTGVSQPQHF. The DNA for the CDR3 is TGTGCCAGTAGTATAGATTCGAGGACAGGGGTCAGTCAGCCCCAGCATTTT.

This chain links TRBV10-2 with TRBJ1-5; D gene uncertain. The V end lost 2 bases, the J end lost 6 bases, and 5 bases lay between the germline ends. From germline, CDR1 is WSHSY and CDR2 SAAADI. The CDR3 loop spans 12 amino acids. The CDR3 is CASSEGGQPQHF. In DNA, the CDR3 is TGCGCCAGCAGTGAGGGCGGTCAGCCCCAGCATTTT.

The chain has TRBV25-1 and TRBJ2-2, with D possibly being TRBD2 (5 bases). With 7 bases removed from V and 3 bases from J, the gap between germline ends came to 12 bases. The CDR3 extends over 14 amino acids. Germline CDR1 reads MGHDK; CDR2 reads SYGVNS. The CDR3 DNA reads TGTGCCAGCAACCGGGGTAGTTACACCGGGGAGCTGTTTTTT. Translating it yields CASNRGSYTGELFF.